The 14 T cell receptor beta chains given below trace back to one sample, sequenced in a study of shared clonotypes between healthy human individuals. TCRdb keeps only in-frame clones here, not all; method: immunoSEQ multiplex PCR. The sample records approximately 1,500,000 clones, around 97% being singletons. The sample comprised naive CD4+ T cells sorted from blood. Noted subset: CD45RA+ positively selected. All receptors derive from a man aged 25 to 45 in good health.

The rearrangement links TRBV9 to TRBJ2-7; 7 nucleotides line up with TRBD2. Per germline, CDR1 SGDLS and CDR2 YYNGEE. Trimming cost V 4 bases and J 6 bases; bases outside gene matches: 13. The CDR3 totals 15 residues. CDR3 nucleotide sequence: TGTGCCAGCAGCTTGGGCGGGAGCGAAGCCGGCGAGCAGTACTTC. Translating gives CASSLGGSEAGEQYF.

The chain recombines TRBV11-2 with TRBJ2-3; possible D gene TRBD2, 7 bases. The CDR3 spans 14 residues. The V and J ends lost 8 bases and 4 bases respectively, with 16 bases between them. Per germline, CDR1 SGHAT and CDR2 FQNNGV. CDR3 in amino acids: CASGNRAGADTQYF. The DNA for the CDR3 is TGTGCCAGCGGAAACAGGGCGGGAGCAGATACGCAGTATTTT.

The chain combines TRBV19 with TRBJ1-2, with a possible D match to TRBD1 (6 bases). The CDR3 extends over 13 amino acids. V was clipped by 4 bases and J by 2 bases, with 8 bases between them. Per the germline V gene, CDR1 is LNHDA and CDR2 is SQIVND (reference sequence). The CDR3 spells CASSTGQNYGYTF. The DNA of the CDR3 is TGTGCCAGTAGTACAGGACAGAACTATGGCTACACCTTC.

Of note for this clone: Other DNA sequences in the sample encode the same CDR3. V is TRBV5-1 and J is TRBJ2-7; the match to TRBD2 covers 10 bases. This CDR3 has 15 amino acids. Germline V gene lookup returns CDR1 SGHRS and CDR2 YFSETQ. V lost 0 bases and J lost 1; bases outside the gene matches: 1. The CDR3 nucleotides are TGCGCCAGCAGCTTGGTACTAGCGGGGTCCTACGAGCAGTACTTC. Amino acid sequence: CASSLVLAGSYEQYF.

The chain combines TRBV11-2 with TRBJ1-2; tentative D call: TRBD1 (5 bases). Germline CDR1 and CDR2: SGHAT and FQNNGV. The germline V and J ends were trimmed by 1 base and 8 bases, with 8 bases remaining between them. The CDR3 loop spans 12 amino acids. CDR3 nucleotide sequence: TGTGCCAGCAGCTTAGGGGGGACGGGCTACACCTTC. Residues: CASSLGGTGYTF.

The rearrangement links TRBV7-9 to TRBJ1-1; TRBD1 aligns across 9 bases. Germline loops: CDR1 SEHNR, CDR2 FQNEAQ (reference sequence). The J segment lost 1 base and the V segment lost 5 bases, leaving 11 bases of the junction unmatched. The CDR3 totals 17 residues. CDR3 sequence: CASSARQGVASNTEAFF. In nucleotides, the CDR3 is TGTGCCAGCAGCGCCCGACAGGGGGTGGCCTCGAACACTGAAGCTTTCTTT.

This CDR3 reads CSVEVRGIETQYF. The CDR3 DNA reads TGCAGCGTTGAGGTCAGGGGAATAGAGACCCAGTACTTC. The J gene is TRBJ2-5, the V gene TRBV29-1, with D possibly being TRBD1 (6 bases). Germline values: CDR1 SQVTM, CDR2 ANQGSEA. V dropped 3 bases and J dropped 4 bases, with 12 bases sitting between them. The CDR3 has 13 residues.

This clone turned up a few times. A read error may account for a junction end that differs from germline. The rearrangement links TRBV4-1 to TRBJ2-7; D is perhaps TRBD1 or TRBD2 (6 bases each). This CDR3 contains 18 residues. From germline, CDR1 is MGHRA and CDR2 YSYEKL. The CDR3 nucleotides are TGCGCCAGCAGCCAACAATTAAAGGGGGGACTGGTCCCTTCCAGCAAGCCTTTC. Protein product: CASSQQLKGGLVPSSKPF.

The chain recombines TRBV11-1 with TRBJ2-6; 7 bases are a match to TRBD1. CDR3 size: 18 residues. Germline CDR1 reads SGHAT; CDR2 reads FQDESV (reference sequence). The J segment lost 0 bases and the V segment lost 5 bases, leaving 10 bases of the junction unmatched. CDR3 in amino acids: CASSITPGQSSGANVLTF. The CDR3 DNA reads TGTGCCAGCAGCATTACCCCGGGACAGTCCTCTGGGGCCAACGTCCTGACTTTC.

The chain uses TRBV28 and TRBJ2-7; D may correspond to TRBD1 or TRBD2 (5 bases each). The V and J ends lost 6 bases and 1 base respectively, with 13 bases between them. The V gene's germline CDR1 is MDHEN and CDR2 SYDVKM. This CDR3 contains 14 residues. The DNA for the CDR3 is TGTGCCAGCAGCCTGCAGGGACCTTCCTACGAGCAGTACTTC. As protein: CASSLQGPSYEQYF.

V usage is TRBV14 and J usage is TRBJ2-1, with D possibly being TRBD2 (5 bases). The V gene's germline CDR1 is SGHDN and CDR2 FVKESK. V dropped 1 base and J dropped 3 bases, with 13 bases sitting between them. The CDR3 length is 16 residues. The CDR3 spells CASSQGELVHYNEQFF. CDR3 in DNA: TGTGCCAGCAGCCAAGGAGAACTAGTTCACTACAATGAGCAGTTCTTC.

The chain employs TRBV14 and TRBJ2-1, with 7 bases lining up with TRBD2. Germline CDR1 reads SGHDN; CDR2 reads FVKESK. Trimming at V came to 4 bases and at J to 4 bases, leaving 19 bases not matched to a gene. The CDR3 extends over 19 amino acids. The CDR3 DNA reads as TGTGCCAGCAGCCTTATCCCCCCGGGAGCATGGGAGGGGTACAATGAGCAGTTCTTC. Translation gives CASSLIPPGAWEGYNEQFF.

CDR3 nucleotides: TGTGCCAGCAGCTTTCGTAGGGGCACTGAAGCTTTCTTT. It specifies CASSFRRGTEAFF. J is TRBJ1-1 and V is TRBV7-9, with a weak D call TRBD1 (5 bases). The germline CDR1 and CDR2 sequences are SEHNR and FQNEAQ (reference sequence). This CDR3 region has 13 residues. V lost 3 bases to trimming and J lost 4 bases, with 9 bases between them.

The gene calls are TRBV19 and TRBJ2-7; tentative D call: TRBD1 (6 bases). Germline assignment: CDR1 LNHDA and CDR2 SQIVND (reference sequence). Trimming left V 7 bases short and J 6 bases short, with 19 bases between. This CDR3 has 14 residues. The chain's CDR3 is CASTPTGTSGEQYF. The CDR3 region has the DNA TGTGCCAGTACCCCGACAGGAACATCAGGCGAGCAGTACTTC.